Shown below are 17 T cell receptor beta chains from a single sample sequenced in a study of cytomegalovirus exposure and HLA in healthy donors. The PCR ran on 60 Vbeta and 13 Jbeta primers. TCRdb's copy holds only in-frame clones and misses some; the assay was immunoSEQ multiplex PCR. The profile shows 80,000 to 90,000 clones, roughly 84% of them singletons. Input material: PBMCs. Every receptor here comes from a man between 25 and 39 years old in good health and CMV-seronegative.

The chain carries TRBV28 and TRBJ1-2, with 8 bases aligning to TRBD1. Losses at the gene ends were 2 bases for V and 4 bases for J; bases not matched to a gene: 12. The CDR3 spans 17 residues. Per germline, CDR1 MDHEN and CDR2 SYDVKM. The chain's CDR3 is CASSLPGGANQGYGYTF. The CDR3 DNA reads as TGTGCCAGCAGTTTACCAGGGGGCGCGAACCAAGGCTATGGCTACACCTTC.

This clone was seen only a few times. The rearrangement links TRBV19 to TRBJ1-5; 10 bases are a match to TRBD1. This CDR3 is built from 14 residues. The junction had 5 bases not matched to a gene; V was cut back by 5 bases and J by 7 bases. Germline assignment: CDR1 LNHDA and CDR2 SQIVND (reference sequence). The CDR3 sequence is CASSGDRGPQPQHF. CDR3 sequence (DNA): TGTGCCAGTAGTGGGGACAGGGGTCCACAGCCCCAGCATTTT.

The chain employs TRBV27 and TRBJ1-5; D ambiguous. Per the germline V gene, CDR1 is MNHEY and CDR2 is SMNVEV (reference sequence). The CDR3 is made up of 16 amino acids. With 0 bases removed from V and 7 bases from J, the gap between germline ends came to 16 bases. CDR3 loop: CASSLSALRDGQPQHF. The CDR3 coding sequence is TGTGCCAGCAGTTTATCAGCGCTCAGAGACGGCCAGCCCCAGCATTTT.

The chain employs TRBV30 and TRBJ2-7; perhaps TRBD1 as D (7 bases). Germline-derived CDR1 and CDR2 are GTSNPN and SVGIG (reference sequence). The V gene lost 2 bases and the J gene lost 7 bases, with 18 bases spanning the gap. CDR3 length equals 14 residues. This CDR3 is CAWSKPDQGGEQYF. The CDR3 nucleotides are TGTGCCTGGAGTAAGCCAGATCAGGGGGGTGAGCAGTACTTC.

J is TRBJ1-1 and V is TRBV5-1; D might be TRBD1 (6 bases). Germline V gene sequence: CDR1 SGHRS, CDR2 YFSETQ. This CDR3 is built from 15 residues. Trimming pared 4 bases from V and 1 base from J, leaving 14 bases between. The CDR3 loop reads CASSLQTGANTEAFF. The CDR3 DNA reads TGCGCCAGCAGCCTACAGACAGGTGCGAACACTGAAGCTTTCTTT.

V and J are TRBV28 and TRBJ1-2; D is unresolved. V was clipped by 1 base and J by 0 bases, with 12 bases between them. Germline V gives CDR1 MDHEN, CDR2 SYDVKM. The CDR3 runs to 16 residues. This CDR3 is CASSLLVAVANYGYTF. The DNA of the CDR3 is TGTGCCAGCAGTTTATTAGTGGCGGTAGCTAACTATGGCTACACCTTC.

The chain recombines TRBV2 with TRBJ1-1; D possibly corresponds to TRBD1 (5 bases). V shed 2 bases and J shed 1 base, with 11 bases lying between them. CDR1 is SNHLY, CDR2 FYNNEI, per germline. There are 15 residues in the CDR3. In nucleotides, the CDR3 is TGTGCCAGCAGTGAATGGGGGGTCCCGAACACTGAAGCTTTCTTT. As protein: CASSEWGVPNTEAFF.

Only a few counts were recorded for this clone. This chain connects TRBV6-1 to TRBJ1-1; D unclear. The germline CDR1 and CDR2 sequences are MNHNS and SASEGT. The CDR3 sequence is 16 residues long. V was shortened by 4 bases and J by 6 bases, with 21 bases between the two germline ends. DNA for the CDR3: TGTGCCAGCAGTGCCCTCGGGAGAGATCTTGGGCCTGAAGCTTTCTTT. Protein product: CASSALGRDLGPEAFF.

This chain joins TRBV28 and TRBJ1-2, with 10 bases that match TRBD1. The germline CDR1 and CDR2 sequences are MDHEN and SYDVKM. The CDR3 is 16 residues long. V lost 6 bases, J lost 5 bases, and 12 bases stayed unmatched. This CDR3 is CASSVGGQGTGYGYTF. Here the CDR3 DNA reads TGTGCCAGCAGCGTAGGGGGACAGGGGACGGGGTATGGCTACACCTTC.

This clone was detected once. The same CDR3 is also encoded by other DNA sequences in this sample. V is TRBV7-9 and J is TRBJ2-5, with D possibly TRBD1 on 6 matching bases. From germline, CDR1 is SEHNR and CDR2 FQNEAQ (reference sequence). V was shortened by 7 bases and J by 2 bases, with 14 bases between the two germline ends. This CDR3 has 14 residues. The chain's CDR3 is CASNTYTGQETQYF. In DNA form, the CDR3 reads TGTGCCAGCAATACATATACAGGGCAAGAGACCCAGTACTTC.

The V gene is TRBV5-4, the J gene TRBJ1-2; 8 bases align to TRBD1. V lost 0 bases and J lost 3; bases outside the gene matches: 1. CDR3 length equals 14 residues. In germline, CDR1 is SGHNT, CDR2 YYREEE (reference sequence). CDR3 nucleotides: TGTGCCAGCAGCTTGGGGGGACAGGACTATGGCTACACCTTC. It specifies CASSLGGQDYGYTF.

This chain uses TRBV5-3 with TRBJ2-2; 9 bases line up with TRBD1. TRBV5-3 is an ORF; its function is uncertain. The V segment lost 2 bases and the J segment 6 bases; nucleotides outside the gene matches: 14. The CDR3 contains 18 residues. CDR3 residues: CARSFGGTGFEAAGELFF. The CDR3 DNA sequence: TGTGCCAGAAGCTTCGGCGGGACAGGGTTCGAGGCGGCCGGGGAGCTGTTTTTT.

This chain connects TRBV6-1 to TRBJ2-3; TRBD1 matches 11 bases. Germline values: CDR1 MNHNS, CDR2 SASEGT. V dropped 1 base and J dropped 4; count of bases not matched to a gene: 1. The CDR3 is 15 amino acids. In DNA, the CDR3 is TGTGCCAGCAGTGAAGGGACAGGGGGCGCAGATACGCAGTATTTT. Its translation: CASSEGTGGADTQYF.

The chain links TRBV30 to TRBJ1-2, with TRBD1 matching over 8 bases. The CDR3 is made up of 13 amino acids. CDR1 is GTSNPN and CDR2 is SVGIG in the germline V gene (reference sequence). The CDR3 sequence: CAATPGTGYGYTF. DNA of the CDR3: TGTGCTGCAACTCCCGGGACAGGTTACGGCTACACCTTC.

This CDR3 reads CASSPGTGRGIMNTEAFF. For the CDR3, the DNA is TGTGCCAGCTCACCGGGGACAGGTAGGGGGATTATGAACACTGAAGCTTTCTTT. The rearrangement joins TRBV18 to TRBJ1-1; 8 positions agree with TRBD1. Trimming cost V 3 bases and J 0 bases; bases outside gene matches: 12. Per germline, CDR1 KGHSH and CDR2 LQKENI. The CDR3 runs to 18 residues. Variable domain in full (rest from reference TRBV18 and TRBJ1-1): NAGVMQNPRHLVRRRGQEARLRCSPMKGHSHVYWYRQLPEEGLKFMVYLQKENIIDESGMPKERFSAEFPKEGPSILRIQQVVRGDSAAYFCASSPGTGRGIMNTEAFFGQGTRLTVV.

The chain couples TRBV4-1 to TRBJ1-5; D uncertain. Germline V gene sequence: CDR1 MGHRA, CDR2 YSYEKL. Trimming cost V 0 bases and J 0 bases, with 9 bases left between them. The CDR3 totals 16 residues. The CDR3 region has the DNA TGCGCCAGCAGCCAAGATAGAGGGAATAGCAATCAGCCCCAGCATTTT. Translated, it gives CASSQDRGNSNQPQHF.

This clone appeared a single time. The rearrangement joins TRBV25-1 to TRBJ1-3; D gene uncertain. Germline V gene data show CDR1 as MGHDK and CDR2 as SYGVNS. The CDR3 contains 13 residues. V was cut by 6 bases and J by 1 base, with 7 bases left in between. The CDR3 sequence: CASSQLSGNTIYF. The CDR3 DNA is TGTGCCAGCAGCCAACTATCTGGAAACACCATATATTTT.